This paragraph covers one TCR beta chain sequence. The CDR3 runs 15 residues. V trimming: 6 bases; J trimming: 0 bases; junction bases outside the gene matches: 3. Germline V gives CDR1 ENHRY, CDR2 SYGVKD. This entry comes from a study of T cell changes during pregnancy in multiple sclerosis. Data came from immunoSEQ multiplex PCR; TCRdb stores just in-frame clones and leaves some out. The table lists around 40,000 clones, roughly nine tenths of them singletons. The chain recombines TRBV10-3 with TRBJ2-7; 12 nucleotides match TRBD2. The specimen comprised CD4+ T cells from peripheral blood mononuclear cells, sampled after pregnancy. This receptor was identified in a female donor in good health, enrolled as a control in a pregnancy study. This CDR3 reads CAISPSGGASYEQYF. The CDR3 region has the DNA TGTGCCATCAGCCCTAGCGGGGGGGCCTCCTACGAGCAGTACTTC.